These T cell receptor beta chains were read from a single sample in a study of blood T cell repertoires in COVID-19. Clones were sequenced by immunoSEQ multiplex PCR, and TCRdb holds only the in-frame ones, with some missing. Of tens of thousands of clones listed, approximately 90% are singletons. The sample taken for sequencing was peripheral blood. All receptors derive from a woman between 40 and 55 years old with active COVID-19. Each CDR3 is given with its conserved first and last residue. The order of the fields is J gene, V gene, clone size, D gene, CDR3 protein, CDR3 DNA. A D gene is named only where the DNA matches it firmly. Not all rows give a size; the values are once, few, many and, for expanded clones, a class.

>TRBJ2-7|TRBV5-5|-|TRBD1
CASSSSGTGVYEQYF
TGTGCCAGCAGCTCATCCGGGACAGGGGTCTACGAGCAGTACTTC
>TRBJ1-2|TRBV6-5|-|TRBD1
CASSTRTGVKDGYTF
TGTGCCAGCAGTACTCGGACAGGCGTGAAGGATGGCTACACCTTC
>TRBJ2-2|TRBV3-1/TRBV3-2|once|-
CASSQGSAGELFF
TGTGCCAGCAGCCAAGGTTCGGCCGGGGAGCTGTTTTTT
>TRBJ1-1|TRBV19|-|TRBD1
CASNRLTGALNTEAFF
TGTGCCAGTAACCGACTGACAGGGGCCCTGAACACTGAAGCTTTCTTT
>TRBJ1-2|TRBV7-2|-|-
CASSSTPGRKLLGYTF
TGTGCCAGCAGCTCGACCCCAGGGAGGAAGCTTCTTGGCTACACCTTC
>TRBJ2-6|TRBV4-1|-|-
CASSQGYFTGFSPPGANVLTF
TGCGCCAGCAGCCAAGGCTATTTCACCGGGTTCAGCCCCCCTGGGGCCAACGTCCTGACTTTC
>TRBJ1-2|TRBV6-5|few|-
CASSYGADYGYTF
TGTGCCAGCAGTTACGGGGCAGACTATGGCTACACCTTC
>TRBJ1-1|TRBV7-2|-|-
CASSSKQGAMVLSTEAFF
TGTGCCAGCAGCTCGAAACAGGGAGCGATGGTCCTTAGCACTGAAGCTTTCTTT
>TRBJ1-2|TRBV7-3|-|-
CASSLNTGIGYTF
TGTGCCAGCAGCTTAAACACCGGGATAGGCTACACCTTC
>TRBJ1-2|TRBV7-9|once|-
CASTDPWGPVEEKGYTF
TGTGCCAGCACCGACCCCTGGGGGCCGGTGGAGGAAAAAGGCTACACCTTC
>TRBJ2-3|TRBV11-2|-|-
CASSLRGDLDTQYF
TGTGCCAGCAGCTTGAGAGGTGACCTGGATACGCAGTATTTT
>TRBJ2-7|TRBV10-3|-|TRBD1
CAIGEDRGPNEQYF
TGTGCCATCGGGGAAGACAGGGGGCCCAACGAGCAGTACTTC
>TRBJ2-1|TRBV11-3|-|-
CASSFRESSYNEQFF
TGTGCCAGCAGCTTCAGGGAAAGCTCCTACAATGAGCAGTTCTTC
>TRBJ1-5|TRBV4-2|-|TRBD1
CASSQEIGTGEQPQHF
TGTGCCAGCAGCCAAGAGATAGGGACAGGGGAACAGCCCCAGCATTTT
>TRBJ2-1|TRBV18|-|TRBD2
CASSPPSGRSYNEQFF
TGTGCCAGCTCACCACCGAGCGGGAGATCGTACAATGAGCAGTTCTTC
>TRBJ2-5|TRBV11-2|-|-
CASSLISGYGRWETQYF
TGTGCCAGCAGCTTAATATCGGGTTACGGAAGGTGGGAGACCCAGTACTTC
>TRBJ2-7|TRBV12-2|once|-
CASRLEAGKPIPYEQYF
TGTGCAAGTCGCTTAGAGGCAGGGAAACCCATCCCCTACGAGCAGTACTTC
>TRBJ1-2|TRBV11-2|-|-
CASSLDTGNYGYTF
TGTGCCAGCAGCTTAGATACAGGGAACTATGGCTACACCTTC
>TRBJ2-5|TRBV4-1|-|TRBD2
CASSLASGGAGGETQYF
TGCGCCAGCAGCCTCGCTAGCGGGGGGGCAGGTGGGGAGACCCAGTACTTC
>TRBJ1-1|TRBV7-2|-|-
CASSHRVLSTTEAFF
TGTGCCAGCAGCCACCGCGTTCTAAGCACCACTGAAGCTTTCTTT
>TRBJ1-4|TRBV9|-|TRBD1
CASSPTGVTNEKLFF
TGTGCCAGCAGCCCCACAGGGGTAACTAATGAAAAACTGTTTTTT
>TRBJ2-4|TRBV6-1|-|-
CASSEDRETIQYF
TGTGCCAGCAGTGAAGACAGGGAAACCATTCAGTACTTC
>TRBJ2-2|TRBV3-1/TRBV3-2|-|-
CASSQRGSTGELFF
TGTGCCAGCAGCCAGAGGGGGTCAACCGGGGAGCTGTTTTTT
>TRBJ2-7|TRBV6-6|-|TRBD1
CASSKGDRGYEQYF
TGTGCCAGCAGTAAAGGGGACAGGGGATACGAGCAGTACTTC
>TRBJ1-1|TRBV18|once|TRBD1
CASSRDRMDNTEAFF
TGTGCCAGCTCACGGGACAGGATGGACAACACTGAAGCTTTCTTT
>TRBJ1-5|TRBV19|once|-
CASSMATGRQPQHF
TGTGCCAGTAGTATGGCCACAGGGCGGCAGCCCCAGCATTTT
>TRBJ2-3|TRBV7-9|-|TRBD1
CASSWGQVADTQYF
TGTGCCAGCAGCTGGGGACAGGTAGCAGATACGCAGTATTTT
>TRBJ1-4|TRBV28|-|TRBD1
CASSPPDRPTGKLFF
TGTGCCAGCAGTCCCCCGGACAGGCCCACCGGAAAACTGTTTTTT
>TRBJ1-3|TRBV12-3/TRBV12-4|-|-
CASSPGGNTIYF
TGTGCCAGCAGCCCCGGTGGAAACACCATATATTTT
>TRBJ2-3|TRBV7-8|-|-
CASSLGGVGGFKDTQYF
TGTGCCAGCAGCTTAGGGGGCGTCGGGGGTTTTAAAGATACGCAGTATTTT
>TRBJ1-6|TRBV18|-|TRBD1
CASSPFWTGAGYNSPLHF
TGTGCCAGCTCACCGTTCTGGACAGGGGCTGGCTATAATTCACCCCTCCACTTT
>TRBJ2-7|TRBV15|-|TRBD1
CATSRGQDRDEQYF
TGTGCCACCAGCAGAGGGCAGGACAGGGACGAGCAGTACTTC
>TRBJ1-5|TRBV7-9|-|-
CASSFGSNQPQHF
TGTGCCAGCAGCTTCGGTAGCAATCAGCCCCAGCATTTT
>TRBJ1-4|TRBV5-6|-|-
CASSMQGRTNEKLFF
TGTGCCAGCAGCATGCAGGGAAGGACTAATGAAAAACTGTTTTTT
>TRBJ1-1|TRBV5-1|-|-
CASSPLSGQQNTEAFF
TGCGCCAGCAGCCCACTCTCCGGACAGCAGAACACTGAAGCTTTCTTT
>TRBJ1-4|TRBV7-2|few|TRBD1
CASSAKSGTGLRTNEKLFF
TGTGCCAGCAGCGCTAAATCCGGGACAGGTTTGCGTACTAATGAAAAACTGTTTTTT
>TRBJ2-3|TRBV2|-|TRBD2
CASGAGTSDTDTQYF
TGTGCCAGCGGCGCCGGGACTAGCGACACAGATACGCAGTATTTT
>TRBJ2-2|TRBV6-6|-|-
CASSYSGGGELFF
TGTGCCAGCAGTTACTCCGGTGGCGGGGAGCTGTTTTTT
>TRBJ2-3|TRBV7-9|-|-
CASSPGASYTDTQYF
TGTGCCAGCAGCCCAGGGGCCTCATACACAGATACGCAGTATTTT
>TRBJ1-2|TRBV27|-|TRBD1
CASRRKQGAHYGYTF
TGTGCCAGCAGGAGAAAACAGGGGGCGCACTATGGCTACACCTTC
>TRBJ2-6|TRBV3-1/TRBV3-2|-|-
CASSPWGQGARSGANVLTF
TGTGCCAGCAGCCCCTGGGGCCAAGGGGCGCGGTCTGGGGCCAACGTCCTGACTTTC
>TRBJ2-2|TRBV11-3|-|-
CASSLDQWRGTSNTGELFF
TGTGCCAGCAGCTTAGATCAATGGCGGGGTACGTCGAACACCGGGGAGCTGTTTTTT
>TRBJ2-3|TRBV5-4|-|TRBD2
CASSLVRGGGVPDTQYF
TGTGCCAGCAGCTTGGTACGAGGCGGGGGTGTTCCAGATACGCAGTATTTT
>TRBJ2-1|TRBV6-5|-|TRBD2
CASSQTSGYNEQFF
TGTGCCAGCAGCCAGACTAGCGGGTACAATGAGCAGTTCTTC
>TRBJ1-2|TRBV10-3|-|TRBD1
CAIRSDRADNYGYTF
TGTGCCATCAGGTCGGACAGGGCGGATAACTATGGCTACACCTTC
>TRBJ2-3|TRBV5-5|-|-
CASSPSVTGTDTQYF
TGTGCCAGCAGCCCATCTGTCACGGGGACAGATACGCAGTATTTT
>TRBJ2-7|TRBV7-8|-|TRBD1
CASSLGAAGGSYEQYF
TGTGCCAGCAGCTTAGGGGCGGCAGGGGGTTCCTACGAGCAGTACTTC
>TRBJ2-3|TRBV11-1|-|TRBD1
CASSSGTGPGDTQYF
TGTGCCAGCAGCTCCGGGACAGGACCGGGGGATACGCAGTATTTT
>TRBJ2-3|TRBV6-5|-|-
CAAGGDTDTQYF
TGTGCGGCCGGAGGGGACACAGATACGCAGTATTTT
>TRBJ2-3|TRBV5-6|-|TRBD2
CASSLAPLSGGLDTQYF
TGTGCCAGCAGCTTGGCCCCACTTAGCGGGGGGTTAGATACGCAGTATTTT
>TRBJ2-7|TRBV7-8|-|-
CASSLDPGEATYEQYF
TGTGCCAGCAGCTTAGACCCCGGGGAAGCCACCTACGAGCAGTACTTC
>TRBJ1-2|TRBV12-3/TRBV12-4|-|-
CASRAGANYGYTF
TGTGCCAGCAGGGCGGGCGCCAACTATGGCTACACCTTC
>TRBJ1-1|TRBV11-3|-|-
CASRSQGEVAEAFF
TGTGCCAGCAGGAGTCAAGGGGAGGTAGCTGAAGCTTTCTTT
>TRBJ2-7|TRBV2|-|-
CASGYSKYEQYF
TGTGCCAGCGGCTACAGTAAATACGAGCAGTACTTC
>TRBJ1-2|TRBV5-5|-|TRBD1
CASSLGQGIGGYTF
TGTGCCAGCAGCTTGGGACAGGGGATAGGTGGCTACACCTTC
>TRBJ1-1|TRBV15|-|TRBD1
CATSSPTQGVGTEAFF
TGTGCCACCAGCAGTCCTACCCAGGGGGTAGGCACTGAAGCTTTCTTT
>TRBJ1-2|TRBV28|-|-
CASSLSLAGVYGYTF
TGTGCCAGCAGTTTATCCCTGGCAGGGGTCTATGGCTACACCTTC
>TRBJ2-5|TRBV4-1|-|TRBD2
CASSQAPMRGTQETQYF
TGCGCCAGCAGCCAAGCCCCCATGCGGGGGACCCAAGAGACCCAGTACTTC